This entry describes one TCR beta chain. What it recognizes is unknown. These data originate in a study of T cells in Graves' hyperthyroidism and ophthalmopathy. General study results and limits: In validation, the model predicted ophthalmopathy. These predictions came a median roughly 6.5 months before onset.

Researchers amplified the TCR beta CDR3 regions from RNA transcripts. The TCR CDR3 first-round RT-PCR relied on the HTBI primer set. TCRdb redid the calling of the multiplex PCR reads with MiXCR, one entry per CDR3 protein. The data show hundreds of thousands of distinct CDR3 sequences, under 20% seen once. Used for diagnoses were clinical symptoms, serum thyroxine and TRAb, thyroid ultrasound and orbital computed tomography. PBMCs stemmed from over 7.5 ml fresh peripheral blood. The V gene lost 1 base and the J gene lost 8 bases, with 11 bases spanning the gap. Germline values: CDR1 DFQATT, CDR2 SNEGSKA (reference sequence). The CDR3 is 12 residues long.

Sequenced sample: blood. This clonotype was sampled from a woman aged 25 to 45 with Graves' hyperthyroidism. The chain combines TRBV20-1 with TRBJ1-2; unclear D gene. The DNA of the CDR3 is TGCAGTGCTAGAGCCCTGACTGGGGGCTACACCTTC. This sequence encodes CSARALTGGYTF.